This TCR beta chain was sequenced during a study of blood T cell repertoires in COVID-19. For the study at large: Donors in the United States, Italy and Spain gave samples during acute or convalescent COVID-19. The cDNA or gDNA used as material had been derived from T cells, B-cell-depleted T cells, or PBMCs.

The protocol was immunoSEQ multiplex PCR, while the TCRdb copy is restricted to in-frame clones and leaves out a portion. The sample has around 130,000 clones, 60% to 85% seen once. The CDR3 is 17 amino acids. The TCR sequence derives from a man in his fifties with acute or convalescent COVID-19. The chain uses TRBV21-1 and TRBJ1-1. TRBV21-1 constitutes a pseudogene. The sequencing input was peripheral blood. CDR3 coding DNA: TGTGCCAGCAGCAAAGAGTTGATACGGGGATGGGCCACTGAAGCTTTCTTT. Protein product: CASSKELIRGWATEAFF.